A selection of T cell receptor beta chains follows, all from one sample in a study of beta chain features in type 1 diabetes. TCRdb's table, derived via immunoSEQ multiplex PCR, lists solely in-frame clones and lacks some. The sample includes more than 85,000 clones, 30% to 50% of them seen just once. Sequencing was carried out using stem cell memory CD4+ T cells from blood. The receptors originated from a woman younger than 35 in good health. Both conserved end residues are part of each CDR3. D genes are given only for firm matches. Rows give clone size only sometimes, using once, few, many, or a class for an expanded clone.

size	D	V	J	CDR3	DNA
-	-	TRBV19	TRBJ1-2	CASRGSPNYGYTF	TGTGCCAGTAGGGGCAGCCCTAACTATGGCTACACCTTC
-	-	TRBV18	TRBJ2-1	CASSHSPGHLYNEQFF	TGTGCCAGCTCACACTCCCCAGGACACCTTTACAATGAGCAGTTCTTC
-	-	TRBV5-1	TRBJ2-1	CASSLGGLYNEQFF	TGCGCCAGCAGCTTGGGCGGGCTTTACAATGAGCAGTTCTTC
many	-	TRBV7-9	TRBJ1-1	CASSLGAPDTEAFF	TGTGCCAGCAGCTTAGGGGCTCCGGACACTGAAGCTTTCTTT
few	-	TRBV18	TRBJ2-3	CASSPPLADTQYF	TGTGCCAGCTCACCACCGTTAGCAGATACGCAGTATTTT
-	TRBD2	TRBV5-6	TRBJ2-7	CASSLALGIAGDAYEQYF	TGTGCCAGCAGCTTGGCCCTAGGAATAGCGGGAGATGCCTACGAGCAGTACTTC
-	TRBD1	TRBV11-2	TRBJ2-1	CASSFLGTGPYNEQFF	TGTGCCAGCAGCTTCCTCGGGACAGGACCCTACAATGAGCAGTTCTTC
-	TRBD1	TRBV6-5	TRBJ2-4	CASSYSQGMNIQYF	TGTGCCAGCAGTTACTCACAGGGGATGAACATTCAGTACTTC
-	-	TRBV6-5	TRBJ2-7	CASSYSHRLGYEQYF	TGTGCCAGCAGTTACTCTCACCGACTAGGCTACGAGCAGTACTTC
-	-	TRBV15	TRBJ1-2	CATSNGQLYGYTF	TGTGCCACCAGCAACGGACAACTCTATGGCTACACCTTC
few	TRBD2	TRBV29-1	TRBJ2-5	CSVVGVGRGAGETQYF	TGCAGCGTTGTGGGGGTTGGGCGGGGGGCTGGGGAGACCCAGTACTTC
-	-	TRBV5-1	TRBJ2-3	CASSLDRDTDTQYF	TGCGCCAGCAGCTTGGACCGGGATACAGATACGCAGTATTTT